This T cell receptor (beta chain) was captured in a study of cytomegalovirus exposure and HLA in healthy donors. The overall study: Genotyping of about 400 donors showed that 70% to 90% belonged to the Caucasian-associated ancestry cluster.

The V gene's germline CDR1 is MGHDK and CDR2 SYGVNS. The CDR3 runs to 13 residues. V lost 6 bases and J lost 3, with 11 bases in between. Points from the study as a whole: Most TCRs appeared rarely, but some public TCRs recurred in many donors. Associated with HLA alleles at 0.05 false discovery rate in a later analysis were 16,951 TCR beta sequences.

Comments on this clone: Antigen: not known.

Both 60 Vbeta primers and 13 Jbeta primers went into the PCR. Methods used by the authors: Later analysis identified 80 million to 85 million unique TCR beta chains, roughly 11 million shared. Some clones are missing from TCRdb's copy, which holds only in-frame ones; the method was immunoSEQ multiplex PCR. V, J and clone size are taken as reported in that table, and D and trimming were inferred from the DNA itself. This sample carries more than 70,000 clones, approximately 80% of them seen once, and the ten largest clones take approximately 5.6%. The chain carries TRBV25-1 and TRBJ1-2; D is perhaps TRBD1 (6 bases). The clonotype comes from a man aged 25-40 years in good health and CMV-seropositive. Sequences were obtained from PBMCs. The CDR3 region is CASRSGQHYGYTF. CDR3 DNA: TGTGCCAGCAGGTCAGGACAGCACTATGGCTACACCTTC.